This entry is about one TCR beta chain. The data belong to a study of cytomegalovirus exposure and HLA in healthy donors. The PCR contained 60 Vbeta and 13 Jbeta primers. Generated by immunoSEQ multiplex PCR, the TCRdb table keeps only in-frame clones and is missing some. The sample consists of approximately 140,000 clones, under 85% of them appearing once. Germline CDR1 is SGHTA and CDR2 is FQGNSA. CDR3 size: 15 residues. The trim removed 6 bases at V and 2 bases at J, leaving 9 bases unmatched. The chain is built from TRBV7-2 and TRBJ2-7, with 8 bases that match TRBD1. The sequenced material came from PBMCs. The source is a boy aged 10-17 years in good health and CMV-seronegative. CDR3 region: CASRNPGTGAYEQYF. The CDR3, as DNA: TGTGCCAGCAGAAACCCTGGGACAGGAGCCTACGAGCAGTACTTC.